These T cell receptor beta chains were read from a single sample in a study of CD4+ T cells in melanoma. Sequencing was performed with immunoSEQ multiplex PCR; in TCRdb, only in-frame clones are kept and a portion is missing. This sample carries 110,000 to 150,000 clones, about 90% of them seen once, and the ten largest clones take 1.5% to 1.9%. These receptors were collected from a human donor with melanoma. CDR3s include the opening cysteine and the closing phenylalanine or tryptophan. D genes are given only for firm matches. The size entry is marked missing in some rows and otherwise reads once, few, many or a size class.

D,size,J,V,DNA,CDR3
NA,NA,TRBJ2-7,TRBV9,TGTGCCAGCAGCGTGCTGGGGTCCTCCTACGAGCAGTACTTC,CASSVLGSSYEQYF
TRBD1,NA,TRBJ1-1,TRBV7-9,TGTGCCAGCCGGGACAGGGGAGGGAACACTGAAGCTTTCTTT,CASRDRGGNTEAFF
NA,NA,TRBJ1-6,TRBV19,TGTGCCAGTAGTTTGGGGGTCCCTAATTCACCCCTCCACTTT,CASSLGVPNSPLHF
NA,once,TRBJ1-2,TRBV6-5,TGTGCCAGCAGCACAGGGTTCGGCTACACCTTC,CASSTGFGYTF
NA,NA,TRBJ1-3,TRBV4-2,TGTGCCAGCAGCCAATGGGACACCATATATTTT,CASSQWDTIYF
NA,NA,TRBJ2-3,TRBV9,TGTGCCAGCAGCGTTGACAGCACAGATACGCAGTATTTT,CASSVDSTDTQYF
NA,NA,TRBJ2-3,TRBV7-3,TGTGCCAGCAGCCCCACCCCGGGACTCGCCTATACGCAGTATTTT,CASSPTPGLAYTQYF
NA,NA,TRBJ1-5,TRBV11-2,TGTGCCAGCCCCTCAGGGCCTCTCCAGAGGGCATTCAGCAATCAGCCCCAGCATTTT,CASPSGPLQRAFSNQPQHF
TRBD2,NA,TRBJ2-1,TRBV14,TGTGCCAGCAGCCACAAGCATCTAGCGGGGGGGCCCGGCAATGAGCAGTTCTTC,CASSHKHLAGGPGNEQFF
NA,once,TRBJ2-7,TRBV7-2,TGTGCCAGCAGCTTATTCGGGCTGGGGCAGTACTTC,CASSLFGLGQYF
NA,NA,TRBJ1-4,TRBV19,TGTGCCAGTGGCGAGCTACGGGGAAAACTGTTTTTT,CASGELRGKLFF
NA,NA,TRBJ1-1,TRBV5-1,TGCGCCAGCAGCTCCCTTCGGGCCGGCACTGAAGCTTTCTTT,CASSSLRAGTEAFF
NA,NA,TRBJ2-1,TRBV11-2,TGTGCCAGCAGCTCCCGACGGGGGCCATACAATGAGCAGTTCTTC,CASSSRRGPYNEQFF
NA,NA,TRBJ1-1,TRBV5-1,TGCGCCAGCAGCTTGGGGGACATGAACACTGAAGCTTTCTTT,CASSLGDMNTEAFF
NA,NA,TRBJ1-1,TRBV18,TGTGCCAGCTCACCGAGACAGGACCACACTGAAGCTTTCTTT,CASSPRQDHTEAFF
NA,NA,TRBJ2-3,TRBV2,TGTGCCAGCAGCCGACAGACCCCCATAGATACGCAGTATTTT,CASSRQTPIDTQYF
NA,NA,TRBJ1-1,TRBV29-1,TGCAGCGTTCAGGTTGAGGTGAACACTGAAGCTTTCTTT,CSVQVEVNTEAFF
NA,once,TRBJ2-7,TRBV2,TGTGCCAGCACTGGAGGGGCCTCCTCCTACGAGCAGTACTTC,CASTGGASSYEQYF
TRBD2,once,TRBJ2-1,TRBV11-2,TGTGCCAGCAGCTTAGTTCCCCGGACTAGCGGGGGACAGAATGAGCAGTTCTTC,CASSLVPRTSGGQNEQFF
TRBD1,NA,TRBJ2-1,TRBV5-4,TGTGCCAGCAGCCCAGGGACAGAAACCTCCTACAATGAGCAGTTCTTC,CASSPGTETSYNEQFF
TRBD1,NA,TRBJ1-2,TRBV5-1,TGCGCCAGCAGCTTGCAGTCAACAGGGGCCTCTGGCTACACCTTC,CASSLQSTGASGYTF
NA,NA,TRBJ1-2,TRBV5-4,TGTGCCAGCAGCTTGAGAGGGGGTTGGGATGGCTACACCTTC,CASSLRGGWDGYTF
NA,NA,TRBJ2-7,TRBV5-1,TGCGCCAGCAGCTCCTACGGGACGTCCTACGAGCAGTACTTC,CASSSYGTSYEQYF
NA,once,TRBJ1-2,TRBV29-1,TGCAGCGTTGATCCGGCGGGGGGCTATGGCTACACCTTC,CSVDPAGGYGYTF
NA,NA,TRBJ2-2,TRBV14,TGTGCCAGCAGCCAAGGGCCAGGGCTATCATACACCGGGGAGCTGTTTTTT,CASSQGPGLSYTGELFF
NA,once,TRBJ1-2,TRBV7-3,TGTGCCAGCAGCTTGTCGGGGGGCCGTGGCTACACCTTC,CASSLSGGRGYTF
TRBD1,NA,TRBJ1-1,TRBV4-1,TGCGCCAGCAGCCAACAGACCAGGGGGGGCACTGAAGCTTTCTTT,CASSQQTRGGTEAFF
NA,NA,TRBJ2-3,TRBV6-5,TGTGCCAGCAGGCGTGAAGTCTTAGAGCCCGGGGCGCAGTATTTT,CASRREVLEPGAQYF
NA,few,TRBJ1-1,TRBV5-1,TGCGCCAGCAGCTTCAACCCGACTATGAACACTGAAGCTTTCTTT,CASSFNPTMNTEAFF
TRBD1,NA,TRBJ1-6,TRBV7-9,TGTGCCGTGGTAATTTCGGGACAGCAAAATTCACCCCTCCACTTT,CAVVISGQQNSPLHF
NA,NA,TRBJ2-3,TRBV6-1,TGTGCCAGCAACTACCAGGGCACAGATACGCAGTATTTT,CASNYQGTDTQYF
TRBD1,NA,TRBJ2-5,TRBV19,TGTGCCAGTAGTACCCCCGGGACAGCACACTCTGAGGAGACCCAGTACTTC,CASSTPGTAHSEETQYF
TRBD2,NA,TRBJ2-3,TRBV5-1,TGCGCCAGCAGCCAGCGGGGGGCGGGGAATACGCAGTATTTT,CASSQRGAGNTQYF
NA,NA,TRBJ1-2,TRBV29-1,TGCAGCGTTGAATCCCCAGGGAGAGGCTATGGCTACACCTTC,CSVESPGRGYGYTF
NA,NA,TRBJ2-7,TRBV7-3,TGTGCCAGCAGCCGAGGGGTTTCATACGAGCAGTACTTC,CASSRGVSYEQYF
NA,NA,TRBJ2-4,TRBV4-1,TGCGCCAGCAGCCAGGGGCTTCGGGCGAACATTCAGTACTTC,CASSQGLRANIQYF
TRBD1,NA,TRBJ1-1,TRBV6-1,TGTGCCAGCGCGCTCCTTCAGACAGGGGGCACTGAAGCTTTCTTT,CASALLQTGGTEAFF
NA,NA,TRBJ2-7,TRBV6-5,TGTGCCAGCAGGGTGTCAAATACCTACGAGCAGTACTTC,CASRVSNTYEQYF
NA,NA,TRBJ2-3,TRBV2,TGTGCCAGCAGTGGGGATGGCCTGGACACAGATACGCAGTATTTT,CASSGDGLDTDTQYF
TRBD2,few,TRBJ2-3,TRBV5-1,TGCGCCAGCAGGCTAGCGGGGGGGGATAATACGCAGTATTTT,CASRLAGGDNTQYF
NA,NA,TRBJ2-4,TRBV12-5,TGTGCTAGTGGTTTGCCCCCGGGAGAGAACATTCAGTACTTC,CASGLPPGENIQYF
TRBD1,few,TRBJ2-3,TRBV5-1,TGCGCCAGCAGACCTGGGACAGGGAGGCCTTCTAGCACAGATACGCAGTATTTT,CASRPGTGRPSSTDTQYF
NA,NA,TRBJ1-4,TRBV14,TGTGCCAGCAGCCAAGATCGCAGAAAACTGTTTTTT,CASSQDRRKLFF
NA,NA,TRBJ1-5,TRBV6-4,TGTGCCATGAGCAGGGGCGCGGGTTGCAATCAGCCCCAGCATTTT,CAMSRGAGCNQPQHF
TRBD2,NA,TRBJ2-1,TRBV7-3,TGTGCCAGCAGTCAAAGCGGGGGGGCCTCCTACAATGAGCAGTTCTTC,CASSQSGGASYNEQFF
TRBD1,NA,TRBJ2-3,TRBV19,TGTGCCAGTAGTATACGGACAGGGCTAGATACGCAGTATTTT,CASSIRTGLDTQYF
TRBD2,once,TRBJ2-6,TRBV29-1,TGCAGCGTTGGCGGGGGGAGGGGAGGTATTACTGGGGCCAACGTCCTGACTTTC,CSVGGGRGGITGANVLTF
TRBD2,once,TRBJ2-2,TRBV19,TGTGCCAGCCGGGACTACAACACCGGGGAGCTGTTTTTT,CASRDYNTGELFF
TRBD2,NA,TRBJ2-2,TRBV13,TGTGCCAGCAGCTCCGGACTAGCGGGTCTAACCGGGGAGCTGTTTTTT,CASSSGLAGLTGELFF
NA,NA,TRBJ1-5,TRBV19,TGTGCCAGTAGTACACACAGGGAACAGCCCCAGCATTTT,CASSTHREQPQHF
NA,NA,TRBJ1-1,TRBV6-1,TGTGCCAGCAGCGATAAGATTTGGGGCACTGAAGCTTTCTTT,CASSDKIWGTEAFF
TRBD1,NA,TRBJ1-2,TRBV7-9,TGTGCCAGCAGCTTAGTCGGGACAGGGGGTGGTGGCTACACCTTC,CASSLVGTGGGGYTF
NA,NA,TRBJ1-6,TRBV2,TGTGCCAGCAAATCAGCCACCTATAATTCACCCCTCCACTTT,CASKSATYNSPLHF
NA,once,TRBJ2-7,TRBV14,TGTGCCAGCAGTCCCTCCAGGGTGGGGAAGTACGAGCAGTACTTC,CASSPSRVGKYEQYF